This T cell receptor beta chain was sequenced during a study of blood T cell repertoires in COVID-19. Background on the study: COVID-19 samples from acute and convalescent phases originated in the United States, Italy and Spain. Sources were T cells, B-cell-depleted T cells, or PBMCs; the material itself was cDNA or gDNA.

Germline values: CDR1 MGHRA, CDR2 YSYEKL. V gave up 0 bases and J gave up 9 bases; unmatched junction bases: 11. CDR3 length: 17 amino acids. Repertoires were generated with immunoSEQ multiplex PCR, while TCRdb's copy carries only in-frame clones and drops some. This sample has about 190,000 clones, with about 85% found just once. Material: peripheral blood. This chain connects TRBV4-1 to TRBJ2-1, with TRBD2 matching 10 bases. The source is a man aged 30 to 45 with acute or convalescent COVID-19. The CDR3 region is CASSQEEGLAGAIEQFF. In DNA, the CDR3 is TGCGCCAGCAGCCAAGAAGAAGGGCTAGCGGGAGCTATTGAGCAGTTCTTC.